This is a list of T cell receptor beta chains from one sample in a study of blood T cell repertoires in COVID-19. The method was immunoSEQ multiplex PCR; TCRdb's version includes in-frame clones alone and lacks a portion of them. This table has a few hundred thousand clones, roughly 87% appearing once. The sequenced material came from PBMCs or T cells enriched from blood (not recorded which). The receptor source for this set is a woman between 25 and 40 years old who had recovered from COVID-19. Each CDR3 is given with its conserved first and last residue. Each record gives: J gene, V gene, clone size, D gene, CDR3 protein, CDR3 DNA. The D gene is left open where the match is weak. A row's size may be missing; if present it is once, few, many or a size class.

j_call: TRBJ2-4; v_call: TRBV29-1; clone_size: .; d_call: TRBD1; cdr3_aa: CSVEGRGLNIQYF; cdr3_nt: TGCAGCGTTGAGGGCAGGGGGCTAAACATTCAGTACTTC
j_call: TRBJ1-5; v_call: TRBV28; clone_size: .; d_call: TRBD1; cdr3_aa: CASSSTGYYQPQHF; cdr3_nt: TGTGCCAGCAGTTCGACAGGGTACTATCAGCCCCAGCATTTT
j_call: TRBJ2-1; v_call: TRBV3-1/TRBV3-2; clone_size: .; d_call: TRBD2; cdr3_aa: CASSRARGASYNEQFF; cdr3_nt: TGTGCCAGCAGCCGGGCGCGGGGGGCCTCCTACAATGAGCAGTTCTTC
j_call: TRBJ2-3; v_call: TRBV6-5; clone_size: .; d_call: .; cdr3_aa: CASSLRTSEGDTQYF; cdr3_nt: TGTGCCAGCAGTCTAAGGACTTCGGAGGGGGATACGCAGTATTTT
j_call: TRBJ1-2; v_call: TRBV27; clone_size: .; d_call: TRBD1; cdr3_aa: CASSLSWDSNYGYTF; cdr3_nt: TGTGCCAGCAGTTTATCGTGGGACAGTAACTATGGCTACACCTTC
j_call: TRBJ2-7; v_call: TRBV5-1; clone_size: .; d_call: TRBD1; cdr3_aa: CASSETGGNYEQYF; cdr3_nt: TGCGCCAGCAGCGAGACAGGGGGCAACTACGAGCAGTACTTC
j_call: TRBJ1-2; v_call: TRBV27; clone_size: .; d_call: TRBD1; cdr3_aa: CASSTFDRANYGYTF; cdr3_nt: TGTGCCAGCAGTACCTTCGACAGGGCTAACTATGGCTACACCTTC
j_call: TRBJ2-2; v_call: TRBV19; clone_size: .; d_call: TRBD1; cdr3_aa: CASSTTGGGGELFF; cdr3_nt: TGTGCCAGTAGTACAACAGGGGGCGGCGGGGAGCTGTTTTTT
j_call: TRBJ2-7; v_call: TRBV28; clone_size: .; d_call: TRBD1; cdr3_aa: CASSLKGTGYHEQYF; cdr3_nt: TGTGCCAGCAGTTTAAAAGGGACAGGGTACCACGAGCAGTACTTC
j_call: TRBJ2-5; v_call: TRBV3-1/TRBV3-2; clone_size: .; d_call: .; cdr3_aa: CASSHPLGEEIQETQYF; cdr3_nt: TGTGCCAGCAGCCACCCCCTCGGTGAGGAGATCCAAGAGACCCAGTACTTC
j_call: TRBJ2-2; v_call: TRBV11-2; clone_size: .; d_call: TRBD1; cdr3_aa: CASRWTGERTGELFF; cdr3_nt: TGTGCCAGCAGATGGACAGGGGAGCGGACGGGGGAGCTGTTTTTT
j_call: TRBJ1-5; v_call: TRBV6-1; clone_size: .; d_call: .; cdr3_aa: CASSEARRPQHF; cdr3_nt: TGTGCCAGCAGTGAAGCGCGGAGGCCCCAGCATTTT
j_call: TRBJ2-1; v_call: TRBV18; clone_size: .; d_call: .; cdr3_aa: CASSPGATHNEQFF; cdr3_nt: TGTGCCAGCTCACCAGGAGCCACGCACAATGAGCAGTTCTTC
j_call: TRBJ1-5; v_call: TRBV6-5; clone_size: .; d_call: .; cdr3_aa: CASRDGIVNQPQHF; cdr3_nt: TGTGCCAGCAGGGACGGGATAGTCAATCAGCCCCAGCATTTT
j_call: TRBJ1-2; v_call: TRBV27; clone_size: .; d_call: .; cdr3_aa: CASSLGRTGVYGYTF; cdr3_nt: TGTGCCAGCAGTTTGGGACGAACGGGGGTTTATGGCTACACCTTC
j_call: TRBJ1-2; v_call: TRBV10-3; clone_size: .; d_call: TRBD1; cdr3_aa: CAIREGALRGYTF; cdr3_nt: TGTGCCATCAGGGAGGGGGCGCTTCGAGGCTACACCTTC
j_call: TRBJ1-4; v_call: TRBV18; clone_size: .; d_call: TRBD1; cdr3_aa: CASSPGNRGATNEKLFF; cdr3_nt: TGTGCCAGCTCACCAGGAAACAGGGGGGCAACTAATGAAAAACTGTTTTTT
j_call: TRBJ1-5; v_call: TRBV7-9; clone_size: .; d_call: TRBD1; cdr3_aa: CASSSGTVGNQPQHF; cdr3_nt: TGTGCCAGCAGCTCCGGGACAGTTGGCAATCAGCCCCAGCATTTT
j_call: TRBJ1-2; v_call: TRBV5-4; clone_size: few; d_call: .; cdr3_aa: CASSPRQDLLNYGYTF; cdr3_nt: TGTGCCAGCAGCCCACGACAGGACCTCCTTAACTATGGCTACACCTTC
j_call: TRBJ2-7; v_call: TRBV7-9; clone_size: .; d_call: TRBD1; cdr3_aa: CASSPSSNPGQGGEQYF; cdr3_nt: TGTGCCAGCAGCCCGTCGTCGAACCCGGGACAGGGAGGCGAGCAGTACTTC
j_call: TRBJ1-1; v_call: TRBV25-1; clone_size: .; d_call: .; cdr3_aa: CASSEAGRDEAFF; cdr3_nt: TGTGCCAGCAGTGAAGCAGGCCGGGATGAAGCTTTCTTT
j_call: TRBJ2-2; v_call: TRBV28; clone_size: .; d_call: .; cdr3_aa: CASSHGTQTGELFF; cdr3_nt: TGTGCCAGCAGTCATGGGACACAGACCGGGGAGCTGTTTTTT
j_call: TRBJ1-5; v_call: TRBV19; clone_size: .; d_call: TRBD1; cdr3_aa: CASSREGATRNQPQHF; cdr3_nt: TGTGCCAGTAGCCGTGAGGGGGCAACGAGGAATCAGCCCCAGCATTTT
j_call: TRBJ2-1; v_call: TRBV6-1; clone_size: .; d_call: TRBD1; cdr3_aa: CASSDAPGQVSYNEQFF; cdr3_nt: TGTGCCAGCAGTGACGCTCCTGGACAGGTCTCCTACAATGAGCAGTTCTTC
j_call: TRBJ1-2; v_call: TRBV19; clone_size: .; d_call: TRBD1; cdr3_aa: CASSMLVKTGRQGDGYTF; cdr3_nt: TGTGCCAGTAGTATGCTGGTAAAGACAGGGAGACAGGGAGATGGCTACACCTTC
j_call: TRBJ1-2; v_call: TRBV18; clone_size: .; d_call: .; cdr3_aa: CASSRDDRTYGYTF; cdr3_nt: TGTGCCAGCTCACGTGACGACAGAACCTATGGCTACACCTTC
j_call: TRBJ1-1; v_call: TRBV15; clone_size: .; d_call: .; cdr3_aa: CATSTGRGPVGEAFF; cdr3_nt: TGTGCCACCAGCACGGGCAGGGGCCCAGTTGGTGAAGCTTTCTTT
j_call: TRBJ1-4; v_call: TRBV4-1; clone_size: .; d_call: TRBD1; cdr3_aa: CASSQDRGDRGEKLFF; cdr3_nt: TGCGCCAGCAGCCAAGATAGAGGTGACAGGGGAGAAAAACTGTTTTTT
j_call: TRBJ1-4; v_call: TRBV4-2; clone_size: few; d_call: .; cdr3_aa: CASSQNLQATNEKLFF; cdr3_nt: TGTGCCAGCAGCCAAAATCTACAGGCAACTAATGAAAAACTGTTTTTT